Shown below are 18 T cell receptor beta chains from a single sample sequenced in a study of blood T cells in healthy people across ages. The use of a sample-barcoded 5' primer and a J-beta primer mix characterized a second PCR of 7 to 11 cycles. TCRdb fed the 5' RACE reads into MiXCR, producing one record per CDR3 protein. The sample records approximately 880,000 distinct CDR3 sequences, 45% to 50% being singletons. The sample taken for sequencing was blood. Source of these receptors: a man aged 25-45 years in good health.

This clonotype has just a few counts. A much larger clone lies a single base off, so this may be a read error. This chain joins TRBV4-2 and TRBJ1-5; 7 nucleotides align to TRBD1. This CDR3 is built from 15 residues. Germline values: CDR1 LGHNA, CDR2 YNFKEQ. The CDR3 loop is CAGSPDRVTVQPQHF. The CDR3 DNA is TGTGCCGGCAGCCCTGACAGGGTAACGGTTCAGCCCCAGCATTTT.

This clonotype was seen a few times. The chain combines TRBV7-3 with TRBJ2-1; 8 positions agree with TRBD2. Germline trimming cut 1 base from V and 5 bases from J; bases unmatched to any gene: 7. The CDR3 runs 16 residues. Germline assignment: CDR1 SGHTA and CDR2 FQGTGA. The chain's CDR3 is CASSLKGSGAHNEQFF. CDR3 sequence (DNA): TGTGCCAGCAGCTTAAAAGGTAGCGGGGCCCACAATGAGCAGTTCTTC.

This sequence joins TRBV28 and TRBJ1-5; D is ambiguous. The V gene's germline CDR1 is MDHEN and CDR2 SYDVKM. Trimming cost V 7 bases and J 0 bases, with 13 bases left between them. CDR3 length: 15 residues. The CDR3 sequence is CASTLPGDSNQPQHF. For the CDR3, the DNA is TGTGCCAGCACCCTCCCCGGAGATAGCAATCAGCCCCAGCATTTT.

The rearrangement uses TRBV6-2 or TRBV6-3 and TRBJ2-5; TRBD1 is a possible D gene (5 bases). The DNA matches TRBJ2-7 better at its end, which makes the J call doubtful. The CDR3 covers 15 residues. From germline, CDR1 is MNHEY and CDR2 SVGEGT. The CDR3 spells CASSYWGRANYEQYF. The CDR3 DNA reads TGTGCCAGCAGTTATTGGGGCAGAGCTAACTACGAGCAGTACTTC.

The chain employs TRBV4-1 and TRBJ1-4; a weak D match, TRBD1 (6 bases). The CDR3 contains 16 residues. V was pared by 0 bases and J by 4 bases, with 12 bases between. Germline V gives CDR1 MGHRA, CDR2 YSYEKL. For the CDR3, the DNA is TGCGCCAGCAGCCAAGAGAGTACAGGGTTTAATGAAAAACTGTTTTTT. Protein product: CASSQESTGFNEKLFF.

A few counts support this clonotype. This rearrangement joins TRBV10-3 to TRBJ1-6; no firm D call. This CDR3 region has 13 residues. Trimming left V 2 bases short and J 7 bases short, with 6 bases between. The germline gives CDR1 ENHRY, CDR2 SYGVKD. As DNA, the CDR3 is TGTGCCATCAGTGAGACGGAAAATTCACCCCTCCACTTT. Translating it yields CAISETENSPLHF.

J is TRBJ2-1 and V is TRBV20-1; a weak D match, TRBD2 (5 bases). This CDR3 has 15 amino acids. The germline V gene has CDR1 DFQATT and CDR2 SNEGSKA (reference sequence). The V gene lost 0 bases and the J gene lost 5 bases, with 14 bases spanning the gap. CDR3 in DNA: TGCAGTGCTAGAGAGGTTACTAGTTCCCACAATGAGCAGTTCTTC. Amino acid sequence: CSAREVTSSHNEQFF.

This clonotype has only one observation. The CDR3 is CASSQDDRGLYEQYF. The DNA of the CDR3 is TGCGCCAGCAGCCAAGATGACAGGGGACTCTACGAGCAGTACTTC. The gene calls are TRBV4-3 and TRBJ2-5; 8 nucleotides agree with TRBD1. Matching the DNA end better, TRBJ2-7 makes the J call doubtful. CDR3 length: 15 residues. Germline V CDR1 and CDR2: LGHNA, YSLEER.

This clonotype has a handful of counts. The J gene is TRBJ2-3, the V gene TRBV7-9; 8 bases are a match to TRBD2. CDR3 length: 15 amino acids. Germline-derived CDR1 and CDR2 are SEHNR and FQNEAQ (reference sequence). Trimming cost V 6 bases and J 4 bases; bases outside gene matches: 9. As DNA, the CDR3 is TGTGCCAGCAGTTCAACGGGGGGGCATGCAGATACGCAGTATTTT. It translates to CASSSTGGHADTQYF.

This clonotype was found many times. Being one base from a much bigger clone, this may be a read error. The V and J genes are TRBV20-1 and TRBJ2-5; tentative D call: TRBD2 (6 bases). Germline CDR1 and CDR2: DFQATT and SNEGSKA (reference sequence). Trimming shortened V by 5 bases and J by 11 bases, and 15 bases separated the two germline ends. CDR3 length equals 11 residues. The CDR3 here is CSAGTQNEQYF. CDR3 in DNA: TGCAGTGCTGGGACTCAGAATGAGCAGTACTTC.

This clonotype showed up just a few times. The V call is TRBV7-2, the J call TRBJ2-7; 10 nucleotides line up with TRBD2. The V segment lost 4 bases and the J segment 1 base; nucleotides outside the gene matches: 4. The CDR3 contains 15 residues. CDR1 SGHTA and CDR2 FQGNSA come from the germline V gene. The CDR3 is CASSYWTSGSYEQYF. The CDR3 bases are TGTGCCAGCAGCTACTGGACTAGCGGATCCTACGAGCAGTACTTC.

This clonotype has only one observation. The rearrangement joins TRBV7-2 to TRBJ1-6; no clear D. The CDR3 runs to 15 residues. Germline V gene data show CDR1 as SGHTA and CDR2 as FQGNSA. Trimming removed 1 base at V and 6 bases at J, with 10 bases between. CDR3 sequence reads: CASSLGFSGNSPLHF. The CDR3 coding sequence is TGTGCCAGCAGCTTAGGTTTCTCGGGTAATTCACCCCTCCACTTT.

This clonotype was observed a few times. The chain links TRBV20-1 to TRBJ1-6, with TRBD1 matching 8 bases. J gave up 10 bases and V 1 base, and 3 bases lay outside the gene matches. The germline gives CDR1 DFQATT, CDR2 SNEGSKA (reference sequence). The CDR3 sequence is 13 residues long. DNA of the CDR3: TGCAGTGCTAGAGTGACAGGGGAGTCACCCCTCCACTTT. Encoded protein: CSARVTGESPLHF.

This clonotype was seen once. The CDR3 protein is CASSPLPSSETQYF. In nucleotides, the CDR3 is TGTGCCAGCTCACCACTTCCTTCTTCAGAGACCCAGTACTTC. The chain links TRBV18 to TRBJ2-7; no reliable D call. The closer fit of TRBJ2-5 to the DNA end suggests the J call may be wrong. The CDR3 has 14 residues. CDR1 KGHSH and CDR2 LQKENI come from the germline V gene.

In this sample, this clonotype turned up a few times. The chain employs TRBV7-2 and TRBJ1-1; no clear D gene. The length of the CDR3 is 14 residues. V was pared by 0 bases and J by 12 bases, with 17 bases between. Looked up from germline, CDR1 is SGHTA and CDR2 is FQGNSA. CDR3: CASSLAFGNEGTFF. In DNA, the CDR3 is TGTGCCAGCAGCTTAGCGTTTGGGAACGAAGGAACTTTCTTT.

V usage is TRBV6-1 and J usage is TRBJ2-7; no reliable D call. Germline lookup yields CDR1 MNHNS and CDR2 SASEGT. This CDR3 is built from 13 residues. V gave up 9 bases and J gave up 0 bases, with 12 bases separating them. In nucleotides, the CDR3 is TGTGCCAGTACTGCTGTGAACTCCTACGAGCAGTACTTC. Its translation is CASTAVNSYEQYF.

The V gene is TRBV7-9, the J gene TRBJ1-4; D gene uncertain. This CDR3 is built from 12 residues. V shed 1 base and J shed 8 bases, with 5 bases lying between them. In germline, CDR1 is SEHNR, CDR2 FQNEAQ (reference sequence). The CDR3 sequence: CASSLDDEKLFF. The CDR3 nucleotides read TGTGCCAGCAGCTTAGATGACGAAAAACTGTTTTTT.

CDR3 nucleotides: TGTGCCAGTAATCGGGACATCTCTGGGGCCAACGTCCTGACTTTC. This encodes CASNRDISGANVLTF. The chain combines TRBV19 with TRBJ2-6; D perhaps matches TRBD1 (6 bases). The CDR3 is made up of 15 amino acids. V dropped 7 bases and J dropped 0 bases, with 10 bases sitting between them. The germline V gene encodes CDR1 LNHDA and CDR2 SQIVND (reference sequence).